Below, 3 T cell receptor beta chains from the same sample are listed, as sequenced in a study of OX40 agonist ivuxolimab in advanced cancers. This table comes from immunoSEQ multiplex PCR, and its TCRdb copy is limited to in-frame clones, with some not included. The data show over 65,000 clones, more than 80% seen once. The sequences come from CD4+ or CD8+ T cells sorted from blood, collected in a trial of the OX40 agonist ivuxolimab. The receptors were gathered from an adult with an advanced solid tumor such as melanoma, head and neck, liver or kidney cancer.

V and J are TRBV27 and TRBJ1-4; 7 bases are a match to TRBD1. The CDR3 has 14 amino acids. CDR1 and CDR2 from the germline V gene are MNHEY and SMNVEV (reference sequence). Trimming removed 6 bases from V and 4 bases from J; junction bases left unmatched: 5. Here the CDR3 DNA reads TGTGCCAGCAGGTTGACAGGGATTAATGAAAAACTGTTTTTT. It is translated as CASRLTGINEKLFF.

The V call is TRBV7-2, the J call TRBJ2-7; TRBD2 might be the D (5 bases). CDR3 length: 15 amino acids. Germline lookup yields CDR1 SGHTA and CDR2 FQGNSA. V was trimmed by 5 bases and J by 0 bases, leaving 14 bases between them. CDR3 nucleotides: TGTGCCAGCAGCCTCATCGAGGGCGTCTCCTACGAGCAGTACTTC. Translated: CASSLIEGVSYEQYF.

In this sample, this clone turned up a few times. This sequence joins TRBV21-1 and TRBJ2-7; the tabulated D call, TRBD2, remains unverified against the DNA. TRBV21-1 has pseudogene status. CDR3 length: 19 amino acids. The CDR3 reads CASSPPRGLAGEFTYEQYF. DNA of the CDR3: TGTGCCAGCAGCCCACCCAGGGGACTAGCGGGAGAGTTTACCTACGAGCAGTACTTC.